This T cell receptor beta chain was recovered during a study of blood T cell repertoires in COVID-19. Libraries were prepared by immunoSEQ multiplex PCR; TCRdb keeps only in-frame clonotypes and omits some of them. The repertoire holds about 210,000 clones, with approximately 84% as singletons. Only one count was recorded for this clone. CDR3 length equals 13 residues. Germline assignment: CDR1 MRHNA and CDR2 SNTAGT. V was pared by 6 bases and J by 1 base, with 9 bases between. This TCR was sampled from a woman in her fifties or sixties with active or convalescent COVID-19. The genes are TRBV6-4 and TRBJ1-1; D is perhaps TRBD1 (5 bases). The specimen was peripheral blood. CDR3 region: CASRQQENTEAFF. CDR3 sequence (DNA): TGTGCCAGCAGGCAACAGGAGAACACTGAAGCTTTCTTT.